This TCR beta chain was retrieved from a study of vaccination effects on CD4 cells after COVID-19 (dated by TCRdb to between 2021 and 2024). Concerning the study at large: Two doses of either the BNT162b2 or the mRNA-1273 mRNA SARS-CoV-2 vaccine were administered to participants. The study compared SARS-CoV-2 spike-specific CD4+ TCR repertoires before and after mRNA vaccination in COVID-19 convalescent patients and infection-naive vaccine recipients. The full study included 10 to 11 COVID-19 convalescent patients and several SARS-CoV-2-naive healthy vaccine recipients. In the study, cultures from other donors were sequenced using the Oncomine TCR Beta short-read assay on an Illumina iSeq 100. What the work shows at the level of the full study, not this receptor alone: In healthy vaccine recipients, vaccine-induced clones were almost all SARS-CoV-2 mono-reactive, with only 1 of 255 cross-reactive with common cold coronaviruses. The study was limited by a small number of convalescent patients, and early post-infection timepoints were lacking. At late post-vaccination timepoints, both infection-induced and vaccine-induced clones showed marked clonal contraction, consistent with waning T cell responses.

Including cysteine and phenylalanine, the CDR3 has 21 amino acids. Of the read, only the CDR3 DNA is kept; its 63 bases are in frame from base 1. Germline trimming amounts to 5 bases on V and 1 base on J, with 18 as the count of junction bases outside the gene matches. Based on the germline V gene (reference sequence), the CDR1 and CDR2 sequences are MNHEY and SMNVEV. To identify antigen-specific CD4+ T cell clonotypes by their expansion, the ViraFEST assay first stimulated PBMC with viral peptide pools and then applied TCR sequencing. After approximately eleven days of culture, CD4+ T cells were isolated with the EasySep CD4+ T cell isolation kit. None of the healthy vaccine recipients had a prior SARS-CoV-2 infection, which was confirmed by nucleocapsid antibody tests that came back negative both before and after vaccination. Each well held 2 million to 2.5 million PBMC cultured in IMDM containing approximately 5% human AB serum, 8 to 10 IU/ml IL-2 and gentamicin, along with roughly 10 ug/ml peptides. On days 3 and 7, half of the culture medium was replaced with fresh IL-2-containing medium. Each peptide stimulation condition was cultured in triplicate wells unless otherwise noted. PBMC were separated from whole blood using Ficoll-Paque Plus gradient centrifugation and were then either cryopreserved at -140C or used fresh. The overlapping peptide pools covered the spike proteins of SARS-CoV-2 as well as those of the common cold coronaviruses HCoV-NL63, HCoV-OC43 and HCoV-229E. Genomic DNA was extracted from cultured CD4+ T cells with the QIAamp micro DNA kit.

Library prep was done by the immunoSEQ multiplex PCR assay. DNA from the cultured, isolated CD4+ T cells was subjected to TCR beta CDR3 sequencing. In the source study's methods: The analysis removed non-productive TCR sequences, trimmed reads to the CDR3 region, and retained only CDR3s that were 7 or more amino acids long. The MANAFEST web app was used to identify antigen-specific clonotypes by comparing expansion in peptide wells with expansion in reference cultures. To count as positive, a clone had to show expansion at FDR<0.05 compared with the reference and with all other wells, an odds ratio above 5, and a frequency above 0.1% in two replicate wells. A clonotype was defined as cross-reactive if the clonotype was significantly expanded both in SARS-CoV-2 spike wells and in at least one common cold coronavirus spike condition. CDR3 similarity was assessed by Levenshtein distance using the stringdist R package, and unrooted trees were constructed with ape in R 3.6.1. The source is immuneACCESS, and TCRdb retained only in-frame sequences with V and J called. Part of the clones is not carried over; for the studies checked, unresolved V genes explain less than half of this, and the remainder is unexplained. V and J calls and clone size are copied from that table; D and trimming were computed from the DNA. The sample contains just over 20,000 clones, more than 65% of them found a single time. The ten largest clones capture roughly 25% of the sample.

Worth noting for this clone: Which antigen it targets is not known. Base-call qualities are not available, and no considerably larger clone is one nucleotide away.

The sequencing here drew on CD4+ T cells from PBMCs cultured with HCoV-NL63 spike peptides, taken before COVID-19 vaccination. The cell subset or site label corresponds to: HCoV-NL63 spike overlapping peptide pool stimulation. The clonotype originates from a human donor who received a COVID-19 vaccine. The chain couples TRBV27 to TRBJ2-4; 12 bases in the middle match TRBD2. This receptor carries the CDR3 CASSPRSSGRATVGAKNIQYF. The DNA sequence follows: TGTGCCAGCAGTCCAAGGTCTAGCGGGAGGGCCACGGTCGGGGCCAAAAACATTCAGTACTTC.